These 13 T cell receptor beta chains share one sample of origin, sequenced in a study of CD8 T cells in ankylosing spondylitis. Broader study findings: One TCR beta motif, made up of under ten highly homologous variants, appeared characteristic of ankylosing spondylitis blood.

Each CDR3 protein gets one entry after TCRdb re-called the 5' RACE reads with MiXCR. The sample gives over 400,000 distinct CDR3 sequences, about 24% of which show up once; under 0.9% is in the top ten. Their antigen targets remain unknown. Source material: blood, either unsorted or a sorted T cell fraction (not recorded which). Receptors were obtained from a male donor with ankylosing spondylitis.

This clonotype has only one observation. V gene TRBV6-6 combines with J gene TRBJ2-3; D call uncertain. This CDR3 is 12 amino acids long. Germline CDR1 MNHNY, CDR2 SVGAGI (reference sequence). The germline V and J ends were trimmed by 2 bases and 10 bases, with 10 bases remaining between them. DNA for the CDR3: TGTGCCAGCAGTTACCGGAGCTATTCGCAGTATTTT. Its protein is CASSYRSYSQYF.

The V gene is TRBV11-2, the J gene TRBJ1-3; possibly TRBD1 for D (6 bases). Germline V gene sequence: CDR1 SGHAT, CDR2 FQNNGV. There are 18 residues in the CDR3. Deletions cut 1 base from V and 0 bases from J, with 16 bases between. The CDR3 coding sequence is TGTGCCAGCAGCTTAGTGTCTGAGGCAGGGGCCTCTGGAAACACCATATATTTT. Translation gives CASSLVSEAGASGNTIYF.

The V gene is TRBV10-3, the J gene TRBJ2-2; the D gene could be TRBD1 or TRBD2 (5 bases each). Germline-derived CDR1 and CDR2 are ENHRY and SYGVKD. V lost 4 bases to trimming and J lost 2 bases, with 11 bases between them. CDR3 length equals 15 residues. CDR3 bases: TGTGCCATCAGTGGGGGGACGGCAAACACCGGGGAGCTGTTTTTT. It encodes CAISGGTANTGELFF.

The chain's CDR3 is CASSRRTGVHEQYF. For the CDR3, the DNA is TGTGCCAGCAGCCGCCGGACAGGGGTCCACGAGCAGTACTTC. The chain recombines TRBV7-9 with TRBJ2-7, with TRBD1 matching 9 bases. Germline loops: CDR1 SEHNR, CDR2 FQNEAQ (reference sequence). Germline trimming cut 5 bases from V and 5 bases from J; bases unmatched to any gene: 7. The CDR3 extends over 14 amino acids.

This chain uses TRBV3-1 with TRBJ2-1, with D uncertain. Germline CDR1 and CDR2: LGHDT and YNNKEL (reference sequence). Trimming removed 3 bases from V and 13 bases from J, with 25 bases in between. The CDR3 covers 16 residues. CDR3 amino acids: CASSQASGGAQRKQFF. The CDR3 nucleotides are TGTGCCAGCAGCCAGGCCTCTGGCGGAGCCCAAAGGAAACAGTTCTTC.

V and J are TRBV20-1 and TRBJ1-5; tentatively, D is TRBD1 (6 bases). This CDR3 is built from 15 residues. The V gene lost 3 bases and the J gene lost 4 bases, with 16 bases spanning the gap. CDR1 and CDR2 (germline): DFQATT, SNEGSKA (reference sequence). The CDR3 loop is CSASYGTQQNQPQHF. The CDR3 bases are TGCAGTGCTAGTTACGGGACACAGCAGAATCAGCCCCAGCATTTT.

This clonotype was seen a handful of times. This chain links TRBV20-1 with TRBJ2-7; 13 bases align to TRBD2. V was clipped by 6 bases and J by 7 bases; unmatched bases: 9. Germline lookup yields CDR1 DFQATT and CDR2 SNEGSKA (reference sequence). The CDR3 is 14 amino acids. In nucleotides, the CDR3 is TGCAGTGCGGAGGGACTAGCGGGGTCTTTTGAGCAGTACGTC. Residues: CSAEGLAGSFEQYV.

The chain combines TRBV20-1 with TRBJ1-2; D ambiguous. The CDR3 runs to 14 residues. Looked up from germline, CDR1 is DFQATT and CDR2 is SNEGSKA (reference sequence). Trimming shortened V by 1 base and J by 8 bases, and 17 bases separated the two germline ends. The CDR3 spells CSARAGQAMGGYTF. The CDR3 region has the DNA TGCAGTGCTAGAGCTGGCCAGGCAATGGGGGGCTACACCTTC.

This sequence joins TRBV19 and TRBJ2-1; a possible D gene is TRBD1 (6 bases). CDR3 length equals 13 residues. The germline gives CDR1 LNHDA, CDR2 SQIVND (reference sequence). V was trimmed by 6 bases and J by 2 bases, leaving 8 bases between them. The CDR3 DNA reads as TGTGCCAGTAGACAGGGTCCCTACAATGAGCAGTTCTTC. This translates into CASRQGPYNEQFF.

The chain recombines TRBV10-2 with TRBJ1-1; D not resolved. Germline values: CDR1 WSHSY, CDR2 SAAADI. This CDR3 has 14 residues. With 3 bases removed from V and 0 bases from J, the gap between germline ends came to 8 bases. The CDR3 reads CASSDPGMNTEAFF. The CDR3 DNA follows: TGCGCCAGCAGTGATCCGGGCATGAACACTGAAGCTTTCTTT.

The J gene is TRBJ1-1, the V gene TRBV20-1; maybe TRBD1 (5 bases). The CDR3 sequence is 15 residues long. Germline lookup yields CDR1 DFQATT and CDR2 SNEGSKA (reference sequence). Trimming pared 5 bases from V and 1 base from J, leaving 17 bases between. The DNA for the CDR3 is TGCAGTGCTGGGATCCCGGGACCGTGGAACACTGAAGCTTTCTTT. It yields the protein CSAGIPGPWNTEAFF.

This sequence joins TRBV2 and TRBJ1-6, with D possibly matching TRBD1 (6 bases). V was pared by 10 bases and J by 10 bases, with 17 bases between. Germline-derived CDR1 and CDR2 are SNHLY and FYNNEI. This CDR3 comprises 13 residues. The CDR3 region is CATRREGDSPLHF. DNA for the CDR3: TGTGCCACCAGGAGGGAGGGGGACTCACCCCTCCACTTT.

This clonotype was counted a few times. The chain combines TRBV9 with TRBJ2-1, with 12 bases lining up with TRBD2. This CDR3 has 16 residues. With 0 bases clipped from V and 7 bases from J, the junction kept 5 bases outside the gene matches. Germline CDR1 SGDLS, CDR2 YYNGEE. In DNA form, the CDR3 reads TGTGCCAGCAGCGTAGCGCCGACTAGCGGGAGTAATGAGCAGTTCTTC. Amino acid sequence: CASSVAPTSGSNEQFF.